The subject of this entry is one T cell receptor (beta chain). The sample is drawn from a study of blood T cell repertoires in COVID-19. In the study overall: The United States, Italy and Spain provided the acute and convalescent COVID-19 samples. T cells, B-cell-depleted T cells, or PBMCs supplied cDNA or gDNA.

This table comes from immunoSEQ multiplex PCR, and its TCRdb copy is limited to in-frame clones, with some not included. The table records around 120,000 clones, approximately 84% of them present only once. The ends lost 7 bases at V and 6 bases at J; junction bases unmatched: 10. Germline V CDR1 and CDR2: MNHEY, SVGAGI. This CDR3 comprises 15 residues. This chain links TRBV6-5 with TRBJ2-1; the match to TRBD2 covers 9 bases. The sequencing sample was made of peripheral blood. This clonotype was sampled from a human donor in a cohort sampled during active COVID-19. The CDR3 coding sequence is TGTGCCAGCACCGACCGCCTTAGCGGGGGCAATGAGCAGTTCTTC. Its translation: CASTDRLSGGNEQFF.